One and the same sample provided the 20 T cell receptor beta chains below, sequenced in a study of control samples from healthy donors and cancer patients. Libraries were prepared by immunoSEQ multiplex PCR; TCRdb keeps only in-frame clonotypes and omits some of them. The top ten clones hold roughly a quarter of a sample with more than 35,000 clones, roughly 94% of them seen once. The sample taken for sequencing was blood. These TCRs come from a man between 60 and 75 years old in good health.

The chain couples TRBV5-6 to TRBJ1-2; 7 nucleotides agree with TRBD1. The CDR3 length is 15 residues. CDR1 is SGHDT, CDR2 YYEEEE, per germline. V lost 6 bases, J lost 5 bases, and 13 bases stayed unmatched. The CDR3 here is CASILGVGGWYGYTF. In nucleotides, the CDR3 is TGTGCCAGCATTCTGGGGGTAGGGGGCTGGTATGGCTACACCTTC.

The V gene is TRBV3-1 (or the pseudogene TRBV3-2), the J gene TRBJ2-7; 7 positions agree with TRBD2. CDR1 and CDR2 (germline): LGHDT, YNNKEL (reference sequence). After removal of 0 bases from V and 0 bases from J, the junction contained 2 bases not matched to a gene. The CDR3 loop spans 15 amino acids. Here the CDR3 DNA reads TGTGCCAGCAGCCAAGATCCGGGGGGCTCCTACGAGCAGTACTTC. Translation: CASSQDPGGSYEQYF.

The CDR3 bases are TGTGCCTGGAGCCGCGCTTCCGGGACAGCGATCAATCAGCCCCAGCATTTT. Translated, it gives CAWSRASGTAINQPQHF. The chain carries TRBV30 and TRBJ1-5; 7 nucleotides line up with TRBD1. Losses at the gene ends were 3 bases for V and 3 bases for J; bases not matched to a gene: 14. Germline loops: CDR1 GTSNPN, CDR2 SVGIG (reference sequence). The CDR3 contains 17 residues.

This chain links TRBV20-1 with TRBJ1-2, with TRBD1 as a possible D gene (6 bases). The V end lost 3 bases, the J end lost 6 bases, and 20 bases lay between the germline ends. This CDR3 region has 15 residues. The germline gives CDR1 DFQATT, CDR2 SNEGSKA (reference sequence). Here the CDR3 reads CSASPRGDRLNGYTF. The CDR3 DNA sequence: TGCAGTGCTAGTCCGAGGGGAGACAGGTTGAATGGCTACACCTTC.

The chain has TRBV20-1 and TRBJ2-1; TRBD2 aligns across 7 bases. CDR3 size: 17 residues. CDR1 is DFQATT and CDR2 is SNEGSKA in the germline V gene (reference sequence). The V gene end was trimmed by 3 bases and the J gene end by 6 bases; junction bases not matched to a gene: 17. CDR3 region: CSASSGLSGKIPNEQFF. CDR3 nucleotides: TGCAGTGCTAGTTCCGGGTTGAGCGGGAAGATCCCCAATGAGCAGTTCTTC.

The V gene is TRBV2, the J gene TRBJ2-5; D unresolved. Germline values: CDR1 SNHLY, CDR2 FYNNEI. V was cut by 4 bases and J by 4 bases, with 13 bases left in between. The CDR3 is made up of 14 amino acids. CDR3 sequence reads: CASSADQSRETQYF. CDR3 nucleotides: TGTGCCAGCAGTGCAGACCAGAGTAGAGAGACCCAGTACTTC.

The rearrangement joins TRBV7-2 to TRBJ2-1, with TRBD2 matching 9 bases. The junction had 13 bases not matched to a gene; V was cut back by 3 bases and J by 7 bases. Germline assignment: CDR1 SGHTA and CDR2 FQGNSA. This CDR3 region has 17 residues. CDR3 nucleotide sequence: TGTGCCAGCAGCTTGATTAGCGGGAGCGATCGGGGAAATGAGCAGTTCTTC. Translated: CASSLISGSDRGNEQFF. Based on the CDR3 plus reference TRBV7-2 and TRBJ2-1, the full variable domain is GAGVSQSPSNKVTEKGKDVELRCDPISGHTALYWYRQSLGQGLEFLIYFQGNSAPDKSGLPSDRFSAERTGGSVSTLTIQRTQQEDSAVYLCASSLISGSDRGNEQFFGPGTRLTVL.

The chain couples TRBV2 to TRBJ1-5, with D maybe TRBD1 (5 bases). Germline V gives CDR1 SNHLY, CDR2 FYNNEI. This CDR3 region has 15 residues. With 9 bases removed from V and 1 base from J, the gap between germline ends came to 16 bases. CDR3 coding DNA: TGTGCCAGTTCTTTGGGTGGGGCGAGCAATCAGCCCCAGCATTTT. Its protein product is CASSLGGASNQPQHF. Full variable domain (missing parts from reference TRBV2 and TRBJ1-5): EPEVTQTPSHQVTQMGQEVILRCVPISNHLYFYWYRQILGQKVEFLVSFYNNEISEKSEIFDDQFSVERPDGSNFTLKIRSTKLEDSAMYFCASSLGGASNQPQHFGDGTRLSIL.

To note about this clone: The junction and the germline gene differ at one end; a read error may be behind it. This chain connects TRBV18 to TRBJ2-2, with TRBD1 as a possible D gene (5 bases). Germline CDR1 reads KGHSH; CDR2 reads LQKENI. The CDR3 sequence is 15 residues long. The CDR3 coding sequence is TGTGCCAGTTCACAGGCGGCCAGGGCCACCGGGGAGCTGTTTTTT. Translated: CASSQAARATGELFF.

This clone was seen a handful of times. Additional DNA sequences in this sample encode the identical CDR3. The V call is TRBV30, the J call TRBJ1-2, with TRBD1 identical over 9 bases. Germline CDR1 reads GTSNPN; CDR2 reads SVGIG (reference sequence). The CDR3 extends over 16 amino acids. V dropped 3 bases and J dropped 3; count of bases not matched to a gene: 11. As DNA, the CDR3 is TGTGCCTGGAGCGGGTTAGAAGGACAGGGGTACTATGGCTACACCTTC. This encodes CAWSGLEGQGYYGYTF.

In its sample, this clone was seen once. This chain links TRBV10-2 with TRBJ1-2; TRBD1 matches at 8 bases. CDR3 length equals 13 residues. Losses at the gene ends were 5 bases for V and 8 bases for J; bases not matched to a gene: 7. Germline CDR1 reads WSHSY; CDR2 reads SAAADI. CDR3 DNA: TGCGCCAGCAGTTTGGACAGGGTCAGCGGCTACACCTTC. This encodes CASSLDRVSGYTF.

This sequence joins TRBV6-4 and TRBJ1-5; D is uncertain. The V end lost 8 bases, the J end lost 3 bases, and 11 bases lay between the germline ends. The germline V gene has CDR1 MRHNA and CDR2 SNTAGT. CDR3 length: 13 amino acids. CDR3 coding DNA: TGTGCCAGCTCTGAACAGATCAATCAGCCCCAGCATTTT. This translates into CASSEQINQPQHF.

The CDR3 is CASTTRDTQYF. The CDR3 coding sequence is TGTGCCAGCACTACGCGGGATACGCAGTATTTT. V usage is TRBV28 and J usage is TRBJ2-3; D is ambiguous. The germline V gene has CDR1 MDHEN and CDR2 SYDVKM. This CDR3 has 11 residues. V lost 7 bases to trimming and J lost 6 bases, with 8 bases between them.

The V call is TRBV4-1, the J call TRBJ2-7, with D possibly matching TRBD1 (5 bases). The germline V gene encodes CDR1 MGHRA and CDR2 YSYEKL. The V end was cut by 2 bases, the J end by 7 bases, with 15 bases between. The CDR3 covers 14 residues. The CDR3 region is CASSQPLQAPEQYF. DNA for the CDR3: TGCGCCAGCAGCCAACCTCTACAGGCTCCTGAGCAGTACTTC.

CDR3 in amino acids: CASSLALGRSNTGELFF. The CDR3 DNA sequence: TGCGCCAGCAGCTTGGCCCTAGGACGGTCGAACACCGGGGAGCTGTTTTTT. The chain employs TRBV5-1 and TRBJ2-2, with D uncertain. The germline V gene has CDR1 SGHRS and CDR2 YFSETQ. V was shortened by 0 bases and J by 0 bases, with 12 bases between the two germline ends. The CDR3 totals 17 residues. Looking up the rest from reference TRBV5-1 and TRBJ2-2 gives the full variable domain: KAGVTQTPRYLIKTRGQQVTLSCSPISGHRSVSWYQQTPGQGLQFLFEYFSETQRNKGNFPGRFSGRQFSNSRSEMNVSTLELGDSALYLCASSLALGRSNTGELFFGEGSRLTVL.

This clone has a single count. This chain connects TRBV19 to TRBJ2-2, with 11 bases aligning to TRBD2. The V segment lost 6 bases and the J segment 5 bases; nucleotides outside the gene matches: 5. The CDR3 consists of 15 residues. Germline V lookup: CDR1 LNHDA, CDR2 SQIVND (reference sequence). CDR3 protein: CASRGRTSGTGELFF. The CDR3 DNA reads TGTGCCAGTAGGGGCCGGACTAGCGGGACCGGGGAGCTGTTTTTT.

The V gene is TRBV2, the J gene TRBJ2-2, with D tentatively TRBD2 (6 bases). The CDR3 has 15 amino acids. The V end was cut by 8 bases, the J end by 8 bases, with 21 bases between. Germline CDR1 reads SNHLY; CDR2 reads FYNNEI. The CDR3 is CASQRDSIPVGELFF. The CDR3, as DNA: TGTGCCAGCCAACGGGACTCAATCCCCGTGGGGGAGCTGTTTTTT.

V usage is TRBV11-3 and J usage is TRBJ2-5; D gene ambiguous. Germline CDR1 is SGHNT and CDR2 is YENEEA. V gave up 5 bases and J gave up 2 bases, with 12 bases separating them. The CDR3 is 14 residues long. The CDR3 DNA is TGTGCCAGCAGCCCCTCCCCGGCTCAAGAGACCCAGTACTTC. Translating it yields CASSPSPAQETQYF.

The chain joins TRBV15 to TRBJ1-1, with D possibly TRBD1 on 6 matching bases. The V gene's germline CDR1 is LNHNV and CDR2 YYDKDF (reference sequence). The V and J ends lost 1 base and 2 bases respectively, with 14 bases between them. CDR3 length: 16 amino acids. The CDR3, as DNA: TGTGCCACCAGCAGAGCGGCAGGGGTAGGAAACACTGAAGCTTTCTTT. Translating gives CATSRAAGVGNTEAFF. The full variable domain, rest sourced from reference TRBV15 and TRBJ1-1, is DAMVIQNPRYQVTQFGKPVTLSCSQTLNHNVMYWYQQKSSQAPKLLFHYYDKDFNNEADTPDNFQSRRPNTSFCFLDIRSPGLGDTAMYLCATSRAAGVGNTEAFFGQGTRLTVV.

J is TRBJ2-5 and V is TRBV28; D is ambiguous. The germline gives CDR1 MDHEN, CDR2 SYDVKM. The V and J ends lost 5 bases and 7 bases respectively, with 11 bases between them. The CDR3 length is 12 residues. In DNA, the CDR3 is TGTGCCAGCAGTGCCTTAAGGAGGACCCAGTACTTC. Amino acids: CASSALRRTQYF. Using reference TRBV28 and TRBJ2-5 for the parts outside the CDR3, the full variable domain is DVKVTQSSRYLVKRTGEKVFLECVQDMDHENMFWYRQDPGLGLRLIYFSYDVKMKEKGDIPEGYSVSREKKERFSLILESASTNQTSMYLCASSALRRTQYFGPGTRLLVL.